The rows below give T cell receptor beta chains drawn from one sample of a study of blood T cell repertoires in COVID-19. Assay used: immunoSEQ multiplex PCR; TCRdb lists only in-frame clones, some missing. The sample consists of some 200,000 clones, approximately 85% of them appearing once. What was sequenced was peripheral blood. The source is a woman in her sixties with acute or convalescent COVID-19. Each CDR3 is given without its conserved first and last residue.

TRBV28 | ASSSGQGSTDTQY
TRBV19 | ASKRQGAETQY
TRBV15 | ATRQGESLNTEAF
TRBV12-5 | ASGLSGGASRWY
TRBV27 | APDSRGLRGANVLT
TRBV27 | ASSFPYNEQF
TRBV6-5 | ASTGGNEQF
TRBV23-1 | ASSQSPGGRLINIQY
TRBV19 | ASSIAGETQY
TRBV19 | ASSIGQGAGEKLF
TRBV3-1/TRBV3-2 | ASSPLRTGNYGYT
TRBV5-1 | ASSQTSYEQY
TRBV30 | AWRAWDSRDGNEKLF
TRBV12-1 | ASSFEGERSGELF
TRBV7-8 | ASREGTGPNEKLF
TRBV6-2/TRBV6-3 | ASSPPPQSVPLSNQPQH
TRBV2 | ASTLTGSDQPQH
TRBV6-5 | ASSYSPNWPQH
TRBV19 | ATGQGGNQPQH
TRBV7-9 | ASSYPVRGERF
TRBV29-1 | SATGGAGEAF
TRBV5-5 | ASSLAGGGTYGYT
TRBV29-1 | SGTEREIRGDTQY
TRBV10-3 | AIRTDRGRIGELF
TRBV19 | ASRGGTSGSQETQY
TRBV19 | ASSGARRSGANVLT
TRBV6-1 | ASSEANPDRGWHRAF
TRBV25-1 | ASSRGASTEAF
TRBV9 | ASSGSTGLDGELF
TRBV4-1 | ASSQDAARALDQPQH
TRBV19 | ASRDRSFTIY
TRBV13 | ASSPRPRGTDTQY
TRBV9 | ASSVDNGNTEAF
TRBV2 | ASSVQGNYGYT
TRBV15 | ATSSFPSGNQPQH
TRBV11-2 | ASSLRGSGQGAYEQF
TRBV6-1 | ASSDRTDAGGYT
TRBV10-3 | AIRGTGDQPQH
TRBV30 | AWSYPPSYGEF
TRBV28 | ASSLQGQYGYT
TRBV30 | AWSQTGEGTEAF
TRBV19 | ASSVGLRLATQY
TRBV28 | ASSRVPGQGSYGYT
TRBV18 | ASSPTRIAGDNEQF
TRBV5-1 | ASSKGLAESTDTQY
TRBV18 | ASSPGTGSNQPQH
TRBV6-1 | ASSDGQGGWKTQY
TRBV20-1 | SGTSMNEQF
TRBV10-2 | ASTPTRGEKLF
TRBV28 | ASSTVTGTNEKLF
TRBV18 | ASSPGGGNEKLF
TRBV5-5 | ASSPELENTGELF